The 10 T cell receptor beta chains below were found in one sample sequenced in a study of T-cell reconstitution after alpha-beta-depleted transplantation in children. Unique molecular identifiers were built into the TCRbeta library. TCRdb reprocessed the PCR reads via MiXCR and lists one record per CDR3 protein. Among around 340,000 distinct CDR3 sequences listed, about 14% were seen once. The sequencing here drew on PBMCs, taken from the stem cell graft. The receptors here all came from a human donor who donated a stem cell graft to a child with Fanconi anemia.

This clonotype was recorded at least ten times. The rearrangement links TRBV28 to TRBJ2-4, with D tentatively TRBD2 (5 bases). V dropped 3 bases and J dropped 8 bases, with 11 bases sitting between them. There are 13 residues in the CDR3. Germline CDR1 reads MDHEN; CDR2 reads SYDVKM. Written as DNA, the CDR3 is TGTGCCAGCAGTTTTGAGGGCTTCGACATTCAGTACTTC. The encoded protein is CASSFEGFDIQYF.

This clonotype has just a few counts. The V call is TRBV6-5, the J call TRBJ2-1, with 9 nucleotides matching TRBD1. V gave up 6 bases and J gave up 16 bases; unmatched junction bases: 10. Looked up from germline, CDR1 is MNHEY and CDR2 is SVGAGI. The CDR3 totals 12 residues. CDR3 coding DNA: TGTGCCAGCAGGTCCCAAGGGACAGGGTCATTCTTC. Protein product: CASRSQGTGSFF.

This clonotype was seen at least ten times. The chain recombines TRBV5-6 with TRBJ2-1; D perhaps matches TRBD1 (6 bases). Per germline, CDR1 SGHDT and CDR2 YYEEEE. The ends were cut back, 4 bases at V and 0 bases at J, with 17 bases in the middle. The CDR3 extends over 17 amino acids. This chain's CDR3 is CASSPSLQGSSYNEQFF. In DNA form, the CDR3 reads TGTGCCAGCAGCCCATCCCTACAGGGAAGCTCCTACAATGAGCAGTTCTTC.

This clonotype came up a few times. The chain has TRBV6-5 and TRBJ2-5, with D possibly TRBD1 on 6 matching bases. This CDR3 contains 14 residues. V lost 1 base and J lost 2, with 8 bases in between. The germline V gene has CDR1 MNHEY and CDR2 SVGAGI. The CDR3 here is CASSYWTEQETQYF. DNA of the CDR3: TGTGCCAGCAGTTACTGGACAGAGCAAGAGACCCAGTACTTC.

The chain links TRBV5-1 to TRBJ1-4; D unresolved. Germline-derived CDR1 and CDR2 are SGHRS and YFSETQ. Trimming stripped 0 bases from V and 7 bases from J, with 7 bases between. The length of the CDR3 is 13 residues. In DNA form, the CDR3 reads TGCGCCAGCAGCTTGGAAGGAACTGAAAAACTGTTTTTT. Its translation is CASSLEGTEKLFF.

This clonotype was seen a few times. J is TRBJ2-3 and V is TRBV29-1; 8 bases agree with TRBD1. Germline loops: CDR1 SQVTM, CDR2 ANQGSEA. The CDR3 extends over 18 amino acids. The J segment lost 4 bases and the V segment lost 0 bases, leaving 15 bases of the junction unmatched. The CDR3 protein is CSVEDIPGTGQGADTQYF. The CDR3, as DNA: TGCAGCGTTGAAGATATCCCCGGGACAGGTCAAGGCGCAGATACGCAGTATTTT.

This clonotype was counted at least ten times. This chain connects TRBV9 to TRBJ2-5, with D possibly TRBD2 on 6 matching bases. The CDR3 totals 15 residues. Germline V gives CDR1 SGDLS, CDR2 YYNGEE. Trimming cost V 4 bases and J 5 bases, with 18 bases left between them. The CDR3 protein is CASSQRMEGVETQYF. In DNA, the CDR3 is TGTGCCAGCAGCCAGAGGATGGAGGGAGTGGAGACCCAGTACTTC.

J is TRBJ1-1 and V is TRBV7-9; D gene ambiguous. This CDR3 contains 13 residues. Germline values: CDR1 SEHNR, CDR2 FQNEAQ (reference sequence). Deletions cut 3 bases from V and 3 bases from J, with 8 bases between. DNA for the CDR3: TGTGCCAGCAGCTTTCCCGGGGACACTGAAGCTTTCTTT. Amino acid sequence: CASSFPGDTEAFF.

The genes are TRBV15 and TRBJ2-3, with no clear D. Trimming pared 5 bases from V and 5 bases from J, leaving 8 bases between. The germline CDR1 and CDR2 sequences are LNHNV and YYDKDF (reference sequence). The CDR3 length is 12 residues. The CDR3: CATSARRDTQYF. CDR3 sequence (DNA): TGTGCCACCAGCGCTCGTAGAGATACGCAGTATTTT.

The chain links TRBV5-1 to TRBJ2-7, with unresolved D. The V end was cut by 7 bases, the J end by 5 bases, with 10 bases between. Germline V CDR1 and CDR2: SGHRS, YFSETQ. CDR3 length: 11 residues. CDR3 bases: TGCGCCAGCGCCAAGGAAGACGAGCAGTACTTC. Translated: CASAKEDEQYF.